A selection of T cell receptor beta chains follows, all from one sample in a study of Ad26.COV2.S vaccination and SARS-CoV-2 variants. Clones were read by immunoSEQ multiplex PCR, and TCRdb kept only the in-frame ones, dropping some. The table lists under 550,000 clones, about nine tenths of them singletons. This specimen was peripheral blood, taken in a trial of Ad26.COV2.S vaccine versus placebo. These TCRs come from a person aged 18-60 years who received the Ad26.COV2.S COVID-19 vaccine or a placebo. Each CDR3 is given with its conserved first and last residue. The D gene is left open where the match is weak. Size is omitted from some rows. Given values are once, few, many or a class for expanded clones.

clone_size j_call v_call d_call cdr3_aa cdr3_nt
. TRBJ1-5 TRBV19 . CASSTQSNSNQPQHF TGTGCCAGTAGTACTCAGAGTAATAGCAATCAGCCCCAGCATTTT
. TRBJ2-1 TRBV6-4 TRBD2 CASSGGTSGRSEQFF TGTGCCAGCAGTGGAGGGACTAGCGGGAGAAGTGAGCAGTTCTTC
. TRBJ2-1 TRBV29-1 . CSMRVGRQSREQFF TGCAGCATGCGGGTCGGACGCCAAAGTCGTGAGCAGTTCTTC
. TRBJ2-6 TRBV6-5 . CALAGANVLTF TGCGCCTTAGCTGGGGCCAACGTCCTGACTTTC
once TRBJ1-2 TRBV6-5 . CASSSLAGGNYGYTF TGTGCCAGCAGTTCCCTCGCTGGGGGAAACTATGGCTACACCTTC
. TRBJ1-5 TRBV7-8 . CASSQGSRFSNQPQHF TGTGCCAGCAGCCAAGGTTCCAGGTTTAGCAATCAGCCCCAGCATTTT
. TRBJ2-2 TRBV6-2/TRBV6-3 . CASSFGDKIGSSHTGELFF TGTGCCAGCAGTTTTGGCGATAAGATTGGTAGTAGCCACACCGGGGAGCTGTTTTTT
. TRBJ1-4 TRBV28 TRBD1 CASRLDRGGEKLFF TGTGCCAGCAGACTCGACAGGGGAGGAGAAAAACTGTTTTTT
. TRBJ1-5 TRBV30 . CAWSPRGRGDQPQHF TGTGCCTGGAGCCCCCGCGGGAGGGGAGATCAGCCCCAGCATTTT
. TRBJ1-5 TRBV27 . CASSQFPGRGQPQHF TGTGCCAGCAGTCAATTTCCGGGAAGGGGTCAGCCCCAGCATTTT
. TRBJ2-7 TRBV19 . CASSIEVGSYEQYF TGTGCCAGTAGTATAGAGGTCGGGTCCTACGAGCAGTACTTC
. TRBJ2-7 TRBV9 TRBD2 CASSVGVSGGQDEQYF TGTGCCAGCAGCGTAGGGGTTAGCGGGGGTCAAGACGAGCAGTACTTC
once TRBJ1-6 TRBV30 . CAWSLGGGEAPLHF TGTGCCTGGAGTCTCGGGGGAGGGGAGGCACCCCTCCACTTT
. TRBJ2-7 TRBV7-8 TRBD2 CASSRTLTSASSYEQYF TGTGCCAGCAGCCGAACTCTGACTAGCGCCAGCTCCTACGAGCAGTACTTC
. TRBJ2-1 TRBV20-1 . CSVATDNEQFF TGCAGTGTCGCTACGGACAATGAGCAGTTCTTC
. TRBJ2-2 TRBV6-5 . CASRYNDGELFF TGTGCCAGCAGATACAATGACGGGGAGCTGTTTTTT
. TRBJ2-7 TRBV11-1 . CASSPWGGTAEQYF TGTGCCAGCAGCCCCTGGGGCGGGACTGCCGAGCAGTACTTC
. TRBJ2-2 TRBV4-2 . CASSQSRGTGELFF TGTGCCAGCAGCCAATCTCGGGGGACCGGGGAGCTGTTTTTT
. TRBJ2-3 TRBV9 TRBD1 CASSVVEDRGLADTQYF TGTGCCAGCAGCGTAGTGGAAGACAGGGGGCTTGCAGATACGCAGTATTTT
. TRBJ1-4 TRBV4-2 . CASSQRQDIEKLFF TGTGCCAGCAGCCAGCGGCAGGACATTGAAAAACTGTTTTTT
. TRBJ2-1 TRBV5-1 TRBD1 CASSWGTDLSQFF TGCGCCAGCAGCTGGGGGACAGATCTTTCGCAGTTCTTC
. TRBJ2-7 TRBV7-9 . CASSLGGSHYEQYF TGTGCCAGCAGCTTAGGGGGGTCTCATTACGAGCAGTACTTC
once TRBJ2-4 TRBV19 . CASSMIPHIAKNIQYF TGTGCCAGTAGTATGATCCCTCACATAGCCAAAAACATTCAGTACTTC
once TRBJ2-5 TRBV7-3 . CASSPGVGMETQYF TGTGCCAGCAGCCCTGGGGTGGGCATGGAGACCCAGTACTTC
. TRBJ2-7 TRBV3-1/TRBV3-2 TRBD1 CASSPIDRAYYEQYF TGTGCCAGCAGCCCAATAGACAGGGCCTACTACGAGCAGTACTTC
. TRBJ2-5 TRBV7-8 . CASSLSRQETQYF TGTGCCAGCAGCTTGTCCAGACAAGAGACCCAGTACTTC
. TRBJ1-2 TRBV3-1/TRBV3-2 . CASSQTRGGGYTF TGTGCCAGCAGCCAGACGAGAGGAGGGGGCTACACCTTC
. TRBJ1-2 TRBV5-1 TRBD1 CASSASTGGFIGYTF TGCGCCAGCAGCGCGTCGACAGGGGGCTTCATCGGCTACACCTTC
once TRBJ2-1 TRBV10-3 TRBD2 CAISEYGAGSYNEQFF TGTGCCATCAGTGAGTATGGAGCGGGATCCTACAATGAGCAGTTCTTC
. TRBJ2-3 TRBV10-3 TRBD2 CAITSGVSTDTQYF TGTGCCATCACTAGCGGGGTGAGCACAGATACGCAGTATTTT
. TRBJ2-7 TRBV4-1 TRBD2 CASSQGVGLAGAFYEQYF TGCGCCAGCAGCCAAGGAGTGGGACTAGCGGGAGCTTTCTACGAGCAGTACTTC
. TRBJ2-1 TRBV2 . CASSELALNEQFF TGTGCCAGCAGTGAGCTAGCGCTCAATGAGCAGTTCTTC
. TRBJ2-7 TRBV5-4 TRBD1 CASSPGQGSSYEQYF TGTGCCAGCAGCCCCGGACAGGGGAGTTCCTACGAGCAGTACTTC
. TRBJ2-6 TRBV11-2 . CASLGGGLNSGANVLTF TGTGCCAGCTTAGGGGGAGGCCTCAACTCTGGGGCCAACGTCCTGACTTTC